The clone carrying this T cell receptor beta chain has at least ten counts. Its antigen is unidentified. The entry originates in a study of CD8 T cells in ankylosing spondylitis. TCRdb re-derived calls from the 5' RACE reads in MiXCR, one entry per CDR3 protein. Of some 330,000 distinct CDR3 sequences listed, 8% are singletons. Study findings and constraints: Prior literature has documented some motif variants in synovial fluid and blood from reactive arthritis. Ankylosing spondylitis blood appeared to be characterized by a TCR beta motif of roughly eight highly homologous variants. Those disease-linked clones were CD8+; they were also relatively rare in peripheral blood.

Sequenced material: blood, either unsorted or a sorted T cell fraction (not recorded which). This TCR was recovered from a male donor with ankylosing spondylitis.

CDR3 sequence reads: CASTGLAFNEQFF. Here the CDR3 DNA reads TGCGCCAGCACTGGACTAGCGTTCAATGAGCAGTTCTTC. J is TRBJ2-1 and V is TRBV5-1; 9 positions agree with TRBD2. Germline CDR1 is SGHRS and CDR2 is YFSETQ. With V trimmed by 6 bases and J by 6 bases, 4 bases remained unmatched. CDR3 length: 13 amino acids.